What follows are 22 T cell receptor beta chains derived from one specimen sequenced in a study of shared clonotypes between healthy human individuals. Naive CD8 cells, CD45RO-negative and positively selected for CCR7, excluded terminally differentiated effector memory CD45RA+ cells. Measured with immunoSEQ multiplex PCR; TCRdb has only the in-frame clones, and not every one. The table shows approximately 720,000 clones, with about 90% occurring only once. The specimen was naive CD8+ T cells sorted from blood. The receptors shown here come from a man aged 30 to 39 in good health.

The rearrangement uses TRBV4-1 and TRBJ1-3; TRBD1 aligns across 8 bases. The germline V gene has CDR1 MGHRA and CDR2 YSYEKL. The V segment lost 3 bases and the J segment 0 bases; nucleotides outside the gene matches: 10. The CDR3 length is 18 residues. The CDR3: CASSQRDRTFVSGNTIYF. The CDR3 bases are TGCGCCAGCAGCCAGAGGGACAGGACCTTCGTCTCTGGAAACACCATATATTTT.

The chain carries TRBV27 and TRBJ2-6, with D perhaps TRBD2 (7 bases). This CDR3 has 15 residues. Deletions cut 4 bases from V and 2 bases from J, with 9 bases between. From germline, CDR1 is MNHEY and CDR2 SMNVEV (reference sequence). This CDR3 is CASSWGGAGANVLTF. DNA for the CDR3: TGTGCCAGCAGTTGGGGGGGCGCTGGGGCCAACGTCCTGACTTTC.

This CDR3 reads CASTLTGTNYEQYF. In DNA, the CDR3 is TGTGCCAGCACCCTGACAGGTACCAACTACGAGCAGTACTTC. This rearrangement joins TRBV7-9 to TRBJ2-7, with TRBD1 as a possible D gene (6 bases). The ends were cut back, 7 bases at V and 3 bases at J, with 16 bases in the middle. The CDR3 has 14 residues. Germline loops: CDR1 SEHNR, CDR2 FQNEAQ (reference sequence).

About this clone itself: A much larger clone differs by one base, so this may be a read error. V and J are TRBV4-3 and TRBJ2-3; TRBD1 aligns across 12 bases. CDR1 is LGHNA, CDR2 YSLEER, per germline. This CDR3 has 15 amino acids. The trim removed 4 bases at V and 4 bases at J, leaving 3 bases unmatched. CDR3 nucleotide sequence: TGCGCCAGCAGCCCCGGGACAGGGGGCGCAGATACGCAGTATTTT. Protein: CASSPGTGGADTQYF.

This chain links TRBV7-8 with TRBJ1-2, with unresolved D. Germline V gives CDR1 SGHVS, CDR2 FQNEAQ. This CDR3 has 14 amino acids. With 3 bases removed from V and 8 bases from J, the gap between germline ends came to 16 bases. DNA for the CDR3: TGTGCCAGCAGCTTGGGATACGGGCCGTCCGGCTACACCTTC. This gives the protein CASSLGYGPSGYTF.

The J gene is TRBJ1-1, the V gene TRBV29-1; a weak D match, TRBD1 (5 bases). V gave up 4 bases and J gave up 9 bases, with 15 bases separating them. The CDR3 is 12 amino acids. CDR1 and CDR2 (germline): SQVTM, ANQGSEA. The CDR3 DNA follows: TGCAGCGTTGTGACAGTCCGTGCGAAAGCTTTCTTT. Translating gives CSVVTVRAKAFF. The variable domain in full, completed from reference TRBV29-1 and TRBJ1-1, reads SAVISQKPSRDICQRGTSLTIQCQVDSQVTMMFWYRQQPGQSLTLIATANQGSEATYESGFVIDKFPISRPNLTFSTLTVSNMSPEDSSIYLCSVVTVRAKAFFGQGTRLTVV.

The chain employs TRBV5-6 and TRBJ1-4; D gene unclear. Trimming took 0 bases from V and 7 from J, leaving 4 bases between them. This CDR3 is built from 12 residues. Per germline, CDR1 SGHDT and CDR2 YYEEEE. The CDR3 nucleotides read TGTGCCAGCAGCTTGGGAACTGAAAAACTGTTTTTT. Its translation is CASSLGTEKLFF.

The J gene is TRBJ1-5, the V gene TRBV27; D not certain. The CDR3 contains 11 residues. The V gene's germline CDR1 is MNHEY and CDR2 SMNVEV (reference sequence). With 6 bases removed from V and 6 bases from J, the gap between germline ends came to 6 bases. The CDR3 loop reads CASRLSQPQHF. Here the CDR3 DNA reads TGTGCCAGCAGATTGAGTCAGCCCCAGCATTTT.

The chain employs TRBV11-2 and TRBJ1-1; 7 positions match TRBD1. This CDR3 comprises 15 residues. Germline loops: CDR1 SGHAT, CDR2 FQNNGV. V shed 5 bases and J 0 bases; nucleotides not matched to a gene: 6. The DNA for the CDR3 is TGTGCCAGCAGCCTGCGGACAGGAATGAACACTGAAGCTTTCTTT. This codes for CASSLRTGMNTEAFF.

The chain couples TRBV19 to TRBJ2-7; possible D gene TRBD1, 6 bases. V gave up 5 bases and J gave up 3 bases, with 14 bases separating them. The length of the CDR3 is 14 residues. Germline V gives CDR1 LNHDA, CDR2 SQIVND (reference sequence). DNA for the CDR3: TGTGCCAGTAGTCCAACAGGGTTCGGCTACGAGCAGTACTTC. The encoded protein is CASSPTGFGYEQYF.

The chain carries TRBV6-5 and TRBJ2-5, with 13 bases fitting TRBD2. The CDR3 loop spans 15 amino acids. Germline assignment: CDR1 MNHEY and CDR2 SVGAGI. J lost 1 base, V lost 6 bases, and 2 bases had no gene match. The chain's CDR3 is CASSRTSGSQETQYF. DNA of the CDR3: TGTGCCAGCAGCAGGACTAGCGGGAGCCAAGAGACCCAGTACTTC.

This rearrangement joins TRBV28 to TRBJ2-1; 9 positions agree with TRBD2. The germline gives CDR1 MDHEN, CDR2 SYDVKM. The trim removed 6 bases at V and 3 bases at J, leaving 6 bases unmatched. The CDR3 is 15 amino acids. CDR3: CASSPHSGGYNEQFF. The CDR3 DNA follows: TGTGCCAGCAGCCCTCATAGCGGGGGCTACAATGAGCAGTTCTTC.

V is TRBV9 and J is TRBJ1-1; possible D gene TRBD1, 5 bases. The CDR3 totals 16 residues. CDR1 is SGDLS, CDR2 YYNGEE, per germline. The V end lost 0 bases, the J end lost 0 bases, and 12 bases lay between the germline ends. The CDR3 sequence is CASSVGFQDMNTEAFF. CDR3 DNA sequence: TGTGCCAGCAGCGTAGGATTTCAGGACATGAACACTGAAGCTTTCTTT.

J is TRBJ2-7 and V is TRBV27, with D maybe TRBD1 (6 bases). The CDR3 consists of 16 residues. Germline V CDR1 and CDR2: MNHEY, SMNVEV (reference sequence). Trimming left V 3 bases short and J 2 bases short, with 17 bases between. The CDR3 DNA sequence: TGTGCCAGCAGTTTGGGGCTGGACAGATTAACCTACGAGCAGTACTTC. Amino acids: CASSLGLDRLTYEQYF.

This chain links TRBV19 with TRBJ2-1; 14 positions match TRBD2. Germline V CDR1 and CDR2: LNHDA, SQIVND (reference sequence). This CDR3 is 17 amino acids long. V dropped 5 bases and J dropped 8; count of bases not matched to a gene: 11. CDR3 sequence reads: CASSPEGLAGALDEQFF. CDR3 sequence (DNA): TGTGCCAGTAGTCCCGAGGGACTAGCGGGAGCGTTGGATGAGCAGTTCTTC.

The chain uses TRBV27 and TRBJ1-2, with D possibly being TRBD1 (6 bases). The CDR3 runs 17 residues. Germline CDR1 MNHEY, CDR2 SMNVEV (reference sequence). The germline V and J ends were trimmed by 2 bases and 2 bases, with 18 bases remaining between them. The CDR3 region has the DNA TGTGCCAGCAGTTTAAGTTTGGGGGACACAGGGAACTATGGCTACACCTTC. Translating gives CASSLSLGDTGNYGYTF.

The chain couples TRBV4-1 to TRBJ2-5; 11 nucleotides match TRBD2. Germline V gene sequence: CDR1 MGHRA, CDR2 YSYEKL. CDR3 length: 16 residues. V dropped 4 bases and J dropped 1; count of bases not matched to a gene: 5. DNA of the CDR3: TGCGCCAGCAGCCGCCTACTAGCGGGGGCCCAAGAGACCCAGTACTTC. Translating it yields CASSRLLAGAQETQYF.

This clone has just one count. V usage is TRBV7-9 and J usage is TRBJ2-7; 7 bases fit TRBD1. The CDR3 consists of 17 residues. With V trimmed by 3 bases and J by 3 bases, 14 bases remained unmatched. CDR1 is SEHNR and CDR2 is FQNEAQ in the germline V gene (reference sequence). CDR3 coding DNA: TGTGCCAGCAGCTTCCCGGGACAGAGCTCAAACTACTACGAGCAGTACTTC. Protein: CASSFPGQSSNYYEQYF.

This chain uses TRBV4-1 with TRBJ2-5; 10 nucleotides agree with TRBD2. CDR3 length: 17 amino acids. Germline lookup yields CDR1 MGHRA and CDR2 YSYEKL. V lost 1 base to trimming and J lost 0 bases; unmatched junction nucleotides: 5. CDR3 sequence: CASSQVGLAEDQETQYF. Here the CDR3 DNA reads TGCGCCAGCAGCCAAGTTGGACTAGCGGAAGACCAAGAGACCCAGTACTTC.

The CDR3 sequence is CASSKPPGHMNTEAFF. CDR3 DNA: TGTGCCAGTAGTAAGCCGCCGGGACACATGAACACTGAAGCTTTCTTT. The chain couples TRBV19 to TRBJ1-1; TRBD1 is a possible D gene (6 bases). Germline V lookup: CDR1 LNHDA, CDR2 SQIVND (reference sequence). Trimming stripped 4 bases from V and 0 bases from J, with 15 bases between. The CDR3 is made up of 16 amino acids.

The V call is TRBV7-9, the J call TRBJ1-2; D is uncertain. The V gene lost 9 bases and the J gene lost 8 bases, with 19 bases spanning the gap. Per the germline V gene, CDR1 is SEHNR and CDR2 is FQNEAQ (reference sequence). The CDR3 runs to 13 residues. The CDR3 loop is CARSQDHKDGYTF. The DNA of the CDR3 is TGTGCCAGAAGCCAGGACCATAAGGACGGCTACACCTTC.

The chain recombines TRBV30 with TRBJ1-1; maybe TRBD1 (6 bases). Looked up from germline, CDR1 is GTSNPN and CDR2 is SVGIG (reference sequence). Trimming pared 0 bases from V and 5 bases from J, leaving 10 bases between. The length of the CDR3 is 13 residues. The CDR3, as DNA: TGTGCCTGGAGTGTGTCAGGGGAGACTGAAGCTTTCTTT. It specifies CAWSVSGETEAFF. The whole variable domain, filled in from reference TRBV30 and TRBJ1-1, reads SQTIHQWPATLVQPVGSPLSLECTVEGTSNPNLYWYRQAAGRGLQLLFYSVGIGQISSEVPQNLSASRPQDRQFILSSKKLLLSDSGFYLCAWSVSGETEAFFGQGTRLTVV.